What follows is one T cell receptor beta chain and its context. The antigen is unknown. The PCR ran on 60 Vbeta and 13 Jbeta primers. The table came from immunoSEQ multiplex PCR; TCRdb's copy has only in-frame clones and leaves some out. The sample consists of around 190,000 clones, 70% to 85% of them appearing once. The germline V gene has CDR1 SGHNT and CDR2 YYREEE (reference sequence). The J segment lost 2 bases and the V segment lost 4 bases, leaving 8 bases of the junction unmatched. The CDR3 length is 15 residues. The data originate from a study of cytomegalovirus exposure and HLA in healthy donors. Study-wide results and caveats: Within the data, a cluster of highly shared sequence variants was likely a sequencing artifact. Several of the most significant clusters appeared, in a later analysis, to be linked to common viral pathogens. TCR beta chain V- and J-gene trimming was linked, in a later analysis, to a missense variant in DCLRE1C. Only CMV serostatus was available as immune exposure information.

J is TRBJ1-2 and V is TRBV5-4; 7 bases map to TRBD1. The receptor comes from a woman aged 40-49 years in good health and CMV-seronegative. The specimen was PBMCs. The CDR3 spells CASSPRPGQNYGYTF. The CDR3 DNA follows: TGTGCCAGCAGCCCAAGGCCGGGACAGAACTATGGCTACACCTTC.